Presented here are 24 T cell receptor beta chains from one specimen sequenced in a study of CD8 T cells in ankylosing spondylitis. TCRdb reanalysed the 5' RACE reads using MiXCR and keeps one entry per CDR3 protein. The sample lists under 200,000 distinct CDR3 sequences; 9.8% were seen once. Sequenced: blood, either unsorted or a sorted T cell fraction (not recorded which). The receptor source for this set is a female donor with ankylosing spondylitis or in good health (not recorded which).

This clonotype was seen only a few times. The chain couples TRBV27 to TRBJ2-7; 7 bases are a match to TRBD1. The germline V gene has CDR1 MNHEY and CDR2 SMNVEV (reference sequence). The CDR3 length is 15 residues. Trimming removed 4 bases from V and 2 bases from J; junction bases left unmatched: 8. CDR3 protein: CASSYSETGTYEQYF. The CDR3 DNA follows: TGTGCCAGCAGTTACTCCGAGACAGGGACCTACGAGCAGTACTTC.

Many counts were recorded for this clonotype. This sequence joins TRBV12-3 or TRBV12-4 and TRBJ2-3; D unclear. V shed 5 bases and J shed 4 bases, with 7 bases lying between them. The CDR3 has 12 amino acids. CDR3 DNA: TGTGCCAGCAGTCCAAGCCCAGATACGCAGTATTTT. This codes for CASSPSPDTQYF.

V gene TRBV9 combines with J gene TRBJ2-3; 10 positions match TRBD2. The CDR3 has 16 residues. V dropped 6 bases and J dropped 6; count of bases not matched to a gene: 13. Germline V gives CDR1 SGDLS, CDR2 YYNGEE. CDR3 region: CASTPQRTSGQDTQYF. CDR3 sequence (DNA): TGTGCCAGCACCCCACAGCGGACTAGCGGACAGGATACGCAGTATTTT. The full variable domain, in which reference TRBV9 and TRBJ2-3 provide the parts outside the CDR3, is DSGVTQTPKHLITATGQRVTLRCSPRSGDLSVYWYQQSLDQGLQFLIQYYNGEERAKGNILERFSAQQFPDLHSELNLSSLELGDSALYFCASTPQRTSGQDTQYFGPGTRLTVL.

The rearrangement joins TRBV2 to TRBJ2-1; 7 nucleotides match TRBD2. Losses at the gene ends were 8 bases for V and 1 base for J; bases not matched to a gene: 11. The CDR3 has 16 residues. Germline V lookup: CDR1 SNHLY, CDR2 FYNNEI. CDR3 sequence: CASPLLGRTSYNEQFF. The CDR3 DNA reads as TGTGCCAGCCCCCTGCTCGGGAGGACGTCCTACAATGAGCAGTTCTTC.

This CDR3 is CASSPSGDQETQYF. As DNA, the CDR3 is TGTGCCAGCAGCCCAAGCGGCGATCAAGAGACCCAGTACTTC. The V call is TRBV4-2, the J call TRBJ2-5; a possible D gene is TRBD2 (5 bases). V was pared by 4 bases and J by 2 bases, with 11 bases between. Looked up from germline, CDR1 is LGHNA and CDR2 is YNFKEQ. This CDR3 has 14 residues.

The rearrangement uses TRBV30 and TRBJ2-1; D remains ambiguous. Germline values: CDR1 GTSNPN, CDR2 SVGIG (reference sequence). The CDR3 has 13 residues. V dropped 0 bases and J dropped 3 bases, with 6 bases sitting between them. The CDR3 spells CAWSVVVYNEQFF. The CDR3 region has the DNA TGTGCCTGGAGTGTAGTGGTCTACAATGAGCAGTTCTTC.

This clonotype was recorded a few times. This rearrangement joins TRBV18 to TRBJ2-7, with D possibly TRBD2 on 5 matching bases. CDR1 is KGHSH and CDR2 is LQKENI in the germline V gene. V was cut by 3 bases and J by 2 bases, with 11 bases left in between. CDR3 length equals 14 residues. Written as DNA, the CDR3 is TGTGCCAGCTCACCTAGGCAGGAGGCCTACGAGCAGTACTTC. It translates to CASSPRQEAYEQYF. The full variable domain, completed using reference TRBV18 and TRBJ2-7, is NAGVMQNPRHLVRRRGQEARLRCSPMKGHSHVYWYRQLPEEGLKFMVYLQKENIIDESGMPKERFSAEFPKEGPSILRIQQVVRGDSAAYFCASSPRQEAYEQYFGPGTRLTVT.

This clonotype was seen more than once but under ten times. The CDR3 sequence: CASSQERDSGANVLTF. The CDR3 DNA sequence: TGCGCCAGCAGCCAAGAGCGAGACTCTGGGGCCAACGTCCTGACTTTC. The V and J genes are TRBV4-3 and TRBJ2-6; unclear D gene. V was pared by 0 bases and J by 0 bases, with 6 bases between. Germline-derived CDR1 and CDR2 are LGHNA and YSLEER. The CDR3 extends over 16 amino acids.

This clonotype was picked up a small number of times. The chain carries TRBV7-9 and TRBJ2-7; 10 bases are a match to TRBD1. The CDR3 consists of 15 residues. The V segment lost 4 bases and the J segment 5 bases; nucleotides outside the gene matches: 8. Germline values: CDR1 SEHNR, CDR2 FQNEAQ (reference sequence). The CDR3 loop reads CASSSRDRGRHEQYF. The CDR3 DNA is TGTGCCAGCAGCTCCCGGGACAGGGGTAGGCACGAGCAGTACTTC.

This clonotype was counted ten times or more. This sequence joins TRBV29-1 and TRBJ2-1; 14 nucleotides match TRBD2. The CDR3 length is 14 residues. Trimming removed 7 bases from V and 9 bases from J; junction bases left unmatched: 8. Germline V CDR1 and CDR2: SQVTM, ANQGSEA. The CDR3 sequence is CSGGLAGDLGEQFF. CDR3 in DNA: TGCAGCGGGGGACTAGCGGGAGATTTGGGTGAGCAGTTCTTC.

This clonotype was detected only a few times. The rearrangement links TRBV4-1 to TRBJ1-5; D not resolved. V lost 0 bases to trimming and J lost 1 base, with 7 bases between them. In germline, CDR1 is MGHRA, CDR2 YSYEKL. This CDR3 is built from 15 residues. The CDR3 coding sequence is TGCGCCAGCAGCCAAGATGAAGGGAGCAATCAGCCCCAGCATTTT. This encodes CASSQDEGSNQPQHF.

The sample holds a few counts of this clonotype. V usage is TRBV11-2 and J usage is TRBJ1-4; D is perhaps TRBD1 (5 bases). V was shortened by 5 bases and J by 10 bases, with 11 bases between the two germline ends. CDR3 size: 12 residues. Germline assignment: CDR1 SGHAT and CDR2 FQNNGV. CDR3 sequence reads: CASSGPGRKLFF. CDR3 DNA: TGTGCCAGCAGCGGCCCAGGGAGAAAACTGTTTTTT.

This clonotype was recorded at least ten times. This sequence joins TRBV20-1 and TRBJ2-1; either TRBD1 or TRBD2 may fit D (5 bases each). Trimming left V 6 bases short and J 8 bases short, with 17 bases between. Germline CDR1 DFQATT, CDR2 SNEGSKA (reference sequence). The CDR3 has 13 residues. Here the CDR3 reads CSAEPLEGHEQFF. CDR3 DNA sequence: TGCAGTGCAGAGCCCCTCGAGGGGCATGAGCAGTTCTTC.

In this sample, this clonotype turned up a few times. The rearrangement joins TRBV10-3 to TRBJ1-2; 7 positions agree with TRBD1. V shed 11 bases and J 2 bases; nucleotides not matched to a gene: 5. Germline V lookup: CDR1 ENHRY, CDR2 SYGVKD. This CDR3 region has 12 residues. CDR3 sequence reads: CAAGTANYGYTF. The DNA of the CDR3 is TGTGCCGCGGGGACAGCGAACTATGGCTACACCTTC.

V is TRBV9 and J is TRBJ2-1; 7 bases are shared with TRBD2. V lost 0 bases and J lost 9; bases outside the gene matches: 3. Germline CDR1 and CDR2: SGDLS and YYNGEE. The CDR3 totals 13 residues. The CDR3 region is CASSVGREGEQFF. CDR3 coding DNA: TGTGCCAGCAGCGTAGGAAGGGAGGGTGAGCAGTTCTTC.

This chain uses TRBV6-5 with TRBJ1-1, with D unclear. The CDR3 runs 16 residues. Looked up from germline, CDR1 is MNHEY and CDR2 is SVGAGI. V dropped 0 bases and J dropped 0 bases, with 11 bases sitting between them. The DNA for the CDR3 is TGTGCCAGCAGTTACTCATCGGATAGTCTGAACACTGAAGCTTTCTTT. This codes for CASSYSSDSLNTEAFF.

This chain uses TRBV6-6 with TRBJ1-2, with 9 bases fitting TRBD1. V trimming: 5 bases; J trimming: 8 bases; junction bases outside the gene matches: 9. CDR1 is MNHNY and CDR2 is SVGAGI in the germline V gene (reference sequence). The CDR3 loop spans 14 amino acids. CDR3 nucleotides: TGTGCCAGCAGTCCGGGACAGGGTTCTTGGGGCTACACCTTC. Its translation: CASSPGQGSWGYTF.

This clonotype was observed a handful of times. This chain joins TRBV6-5 and TRBJ1-1; the D gene is possibly TRBD1 (5 bases). CDR1 is MNHEY and CDR2 is SVGAGI in the germline V gene. The CDR3 totals 15 residues. The ends were cut back, 0 bases at V and 3 bases at J, with 11 bases in the middle. CDR3 sequence: CASSYSGPIYTEAFF. As DNA, the CDR3 is TGTGCCAGCAGTTACTCGGGGCCAATTTACACTGAAGCTTTCTTT.

This clonotype was counted only a few times. This chain uses TRBV5-4 with TRBJ2-7; the D gene is possibly TRBD2 (5 bases). Per the germline V gene, CDR1 is SGHNT and CDR2 is YYREEE (reference sequence). The CDR3 is 14 amino acids. The V and J ends lost 3 bases and 4 bases respectively, with 14 bases between them. This CDR3 is CASSSEGLRYEQYF. The CDR3 DNA sequence: TGTGCCAGCAGCTCCGAAGGACTCCGGTACGAGCAGTACTTC.

This clonotype showed up just a few times. The rearrangement links TRBV20-1 to TRBJ2-7; 8 bases are shared with TRBD1. This CDR3 contains 13 residues. With V trimmed by 6 bases and J by 2 bases, 6 bases remained unmatched. The germline CDR1 and CDR2 sequences are DFQATT and SNEGSKA (reference sequence). The CDR3 region has the DNA TGCAGTGCATTGGACAGGGTCGCCTACGAGCAGTACTTC. Translation gives CSALDRVAYEQYF.

This clonotype was detected ten times or more. V gene TRBV7-8 combines with J gene TRBJ2-7; 9 nucleotides line up with TRBD2. The V segment lost 1 base and the J segment 2 bases; nucleotides outside the gene matches: 3. The CDR3 covers 15 residues. Germline V gene lookup returns CDR1 SGHVS and CDR2 FQNEAQ. The CDR3 reads CASSLELAGTYEQYF. The CDR3, as DNA: TGTGCCAGCAGCTTAGAGCTAGCGGGAACCTACGAGCAGTACTTC.

V is TRBV5-4 and J is TRBJ1-1; 10 bases map to TRBD1. V lost 4 bases to trimming and J lost 8 bases; unmatched junction nucleotides: 8. Germline CDR1 reads SGHNT; CDR2 reads YYREEE (reference sequence). The CDR3 spans 14 residues. The CDR3 region has the DNA TGTGCCAGCAGCCTTCGACAGGGGGCGGCCGAAGCTTTCTTT. It codes for CASSLRQGAAEAFF.

This clonotype appeared many times. The rearrangement uses TRBV12-3 or TRBV12-4 and TRBJ2-3; D uncertain. Trimming took 6 bases from V and 2 from J, leaving 9 bases between them. This CDR3 has 13 residues. The CDR3 region is CASSTSSTDTQYF. The CDR3 nucleotides read TGTGCCAGCAGCACCTCTTCCACAGATACGCAGTATTTT.

In its sample, this clonotype was seen many times. CDR3 nucleotides: TGTGCCAGCAGTTTAGGGGGTCCGAACACCGGGGAGCTGTTTTTT. Translating gives CASSLGGPNTGELFF. V usage is TRBV28 and J usage is TRBJ2-2; D may be TRBD1 or TRBD2 (5 bases each). The V and J ends lost 2 bases and 0 bases respectively, with 7 bases between them. The CDR3 is 15 residues long. The germline V gene has CDR1 MDHEN and CDR2 SYDVKM.